This TCR beta chain comes out of a study of Ad26.COV2.S vaccination and SARS-CoV-2 variants. Overall study context: Ad26.COV2.S shots went into the muscle once or twice, 56 days apart.

Some clones are missing from TCRdb's copy, which holds only in-frame ones; the method was immunoSEQ multiplex PCR. The sample consists of under 250,000 clones, around 85% of them appearing once. Study conclusions and caveats: Total T cell responses, in the TCR breadth and depth analyses, may have been underestimated.

Worth noting for this clone: Its antigen remains unidentified.

Germline V gene data show CDR1 as SGHDT and CDR2 as YYEEEE. Trimming removed 3 bases at V and 3 bases at J, with 11 bases between. The CDR3 contains 14 residues. Regarding treatment: about 20 received Ad26.COV2.S at low or high dose, single or two shots; several received placebo; per-sample allocation not given. Day 63 after the first injection of vaccine or placebo was the sampling time. Donor was an adult aged 18-55 years in Boston. The V call is TRBV5-6, the J call TRBJ2-3, with D possibly called TRBD1 or TRBD2 (6 bases each). This TCR was sampled from a person aged 18-60 years who received the Ad26.COV2.S COVID-19 vaccine or a placebo. The input for sequencing was peripheral blood, taken in a trial of Ad26.COV2.S vaccine versus placebo. Here the CDR3 DNA reads TGTGCCAGCAGCTCCTGGGGGGCAACAGATACGCAGTATTTT. This codes for CASSSWGATDTQYF.